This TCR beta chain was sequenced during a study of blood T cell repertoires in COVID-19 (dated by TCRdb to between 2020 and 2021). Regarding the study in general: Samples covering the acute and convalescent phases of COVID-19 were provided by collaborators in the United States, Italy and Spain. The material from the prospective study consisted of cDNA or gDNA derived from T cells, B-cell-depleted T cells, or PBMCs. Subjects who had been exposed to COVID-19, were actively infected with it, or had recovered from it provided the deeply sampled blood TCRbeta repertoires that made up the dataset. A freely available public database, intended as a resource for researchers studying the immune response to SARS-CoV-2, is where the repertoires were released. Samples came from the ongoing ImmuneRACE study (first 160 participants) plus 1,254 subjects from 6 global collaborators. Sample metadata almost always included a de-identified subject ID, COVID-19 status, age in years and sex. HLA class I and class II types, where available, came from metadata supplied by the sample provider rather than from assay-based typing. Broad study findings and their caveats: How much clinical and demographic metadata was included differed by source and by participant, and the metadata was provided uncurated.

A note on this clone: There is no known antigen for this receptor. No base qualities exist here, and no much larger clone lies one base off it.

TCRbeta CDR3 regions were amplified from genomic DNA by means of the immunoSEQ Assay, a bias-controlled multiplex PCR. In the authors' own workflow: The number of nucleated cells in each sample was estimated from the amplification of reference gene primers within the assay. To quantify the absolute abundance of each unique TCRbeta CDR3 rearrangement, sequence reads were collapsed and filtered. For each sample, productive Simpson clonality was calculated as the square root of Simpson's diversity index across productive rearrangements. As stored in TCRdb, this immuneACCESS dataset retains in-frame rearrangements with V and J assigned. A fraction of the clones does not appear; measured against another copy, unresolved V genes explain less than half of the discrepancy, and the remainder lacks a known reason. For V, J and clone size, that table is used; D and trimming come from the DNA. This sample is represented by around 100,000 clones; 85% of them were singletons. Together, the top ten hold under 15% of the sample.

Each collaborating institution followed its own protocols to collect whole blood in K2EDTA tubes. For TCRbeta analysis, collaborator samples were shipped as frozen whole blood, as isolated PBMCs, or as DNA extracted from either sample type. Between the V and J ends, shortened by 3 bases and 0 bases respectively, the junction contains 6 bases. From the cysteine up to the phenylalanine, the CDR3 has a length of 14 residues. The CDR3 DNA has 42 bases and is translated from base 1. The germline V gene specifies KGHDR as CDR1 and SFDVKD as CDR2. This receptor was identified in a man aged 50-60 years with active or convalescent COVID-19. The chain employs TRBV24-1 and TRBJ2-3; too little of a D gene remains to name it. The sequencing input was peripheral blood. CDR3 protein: CATSDPGSTDTQYF. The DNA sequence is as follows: TGTGCCACCAGTGATCCCGGGAGCACAGATACGCAGTATTTT.